Below are 17 T cell receptor beta chains sequenced from a single sample in a study of blood T cell repertoires in COVID-19. Sequenced by immunoSEQ multiplex PCR; TCRdb stores in-frame clones only, minus some. The data hold under 200,000 clones, with roughly 87% observed a single time. Sequenced: PBMCs or T cells enriched from blood (not recorded which). The receptors were sampled from a woman aged 45 to 65 who had recovered from COVID-19.

This clone was detected once. The CDR3 region is CASSLGQIRTDTQYF. CDR3 nucleotides: TGTGCCAGCAGCTTAGGGCAGATACGCACAGATACGCAGTATTTT. The chain carries TRBV7-6 and TRBJ2-3; D unclear. CDR1 and CDR2 from the germline V gene are SGHVS and FNYEAQ. The CDR3 contains 15 residues. V was cut by 1 base and J by 1 base, with 9 bases left in between.

The chain recombines TRBV11-3 with TRBJ2-3; 9 bases map to TRBD2. Germline V lookup: CDR1 SGHNT, CDR2 YENEEA. V lost 2 bases and J lost 4; bases outside the gene matches: 7. This CDR3 is built from 16 residues. The CDR3 sequence is CASSLSGGRAADTQYF. The CDR3 DNA sequence: TGTGCCAGCAGCTTATCGGGCGGGAGGGCAGCAGATACGCAGTATTTT. Using reference TRBV11-3 and TRBJ2-3 for the parts outside the CDR3, the full variable domain is EAGVVQSPRYKIIEKKQPVAFWCNPISGHNTLYWYLQNLGQGPELLIRYENEEAVDDSQLPKDRFSAERLKGVDSTLKIQPAELGDSAVYLCASSLSGGRAADTQYFGPGTRLTVL.

This clone was seen once. The genes are TRBV7-9 and TRBJ1-1; 8 nucleotides match TRBD1. V gave up 1 base and J gave up 4 bases; unmatched junction bases: 2. This CDR3 is 14 amino acids long. Germline-derived CDR1 and CDR2 are SEHNR and FQNEAQ (reference sequence). This chain's CDR3 is CASSLGGQVTEAFF. The CDR3 nucleotides read TGTGCCAGCAGCTTAGGGGGACAGGTCACTGAAGCTTTCTTT.

This chain uses TRBV10-1 with TRBJ2-2; D is unclear. Looked up from germline, CDR1 is WNHNN and CDR2 is SYGVQD (reference sequence). The CDR3 consists of 17 residues. V lost 0 bases and J 5 bases, leaving 16 bases between the germline ends. The CDR3 DNA follows: TGCGCCAGCAGTGAGTCGCCGTTGGTGACATGGACCGGGGAGCTGTTTTTT. It yields the protein CASSESPLVTWTGELFF.

This clone was found once. This sequence joins TRBV28 and TRBJ2-5, with 8 positions matching TRBD2. V lost 5 bases and J lost 5; bases outside the gene matches: 13. Germline CDR1 and CDR2: MDHEN and SYDVKM. The CDR3 runs to 16 residues. CDR3 in amino acids: CASSALTGTRRETQYF. CDR3 nucleotides: TGTGCCAGCAGTGCGCTTACCGGGACTAGACGGGAGACCCAGTACTTC.

This clone was seen a handful of times. The genes are TRBV14 and TRBJ2-7; TRBD2 matches at 13 bases. The V gene end was trimmed by 5 bases and the J gene end by 4 bases; junction bases not matched to a gene: 8. The CDR3 totals 16 residues. Germline V CDR1 and CDR2: SGHDN, FVKESK. The CDR3 region has the DNA TGTGCCAGCAGCACGTGGACTAGCGGGAGTTCGTACGAGCAGTACTTC. Translation gives CASSTWTSGSSYEQYF.

The chain recombines TRBV7-9 with TRBJ2-1, with D perhaps matching TRBD2 (5 bases). Deletions cut 4 bases from V and 5 bases from J, with 9 bases between. This CDR3 region has 13 residues. The germline CDR1 and CDR2 sequences are SEHNR and FQNEAQ (reference sequence). The chain's CDR3 is CASSSGGHNEQFF. CDR3 nucleotide sequence: TGTGCCAGCAGCTCAGGAGGTCACAATGAGCAGTTCTTC.

This clone was detected once. This rearrangement joins TRBV28 to TRBJ1-5; the match to TRBD1 covers 12 bases. V was pared by 6 bases and J by 1 base, with 4 bases of the junction left unmatched. The CDR3 totals 16 residues. Germline loops: CDR1 MDHEN, CDR2 SYDVKM. CDR3 bases: TGTGCCAGCAGGGGGACAGGGGGCGGAAGCAATCAGCCCCAGCATTTT. Translation gives CASRGTGGGSNQPQHF.

V and J are TRBV2 and TRBJ1-2; 8 bases are shared with TRBD1. Germline V gene sequence: CDR1 SNHLY, CDR2 FYNNEI. The ends lost 7 bases at V and 7 bases at J; junction bases unmatched: 17. The CDR3 has 16 residues. The CDR3 is CASISEGQAGGSGYTF. Here the CDR3 DNA reads TGTGCCAGCATATCCGAGGGACAGGCCGGGGGTAGTGGCTACACCTTC.

The chain has TRBV19 and TRBJ1-1, with 7 bases fitting TRBD1. The CDR3 spans 16 residues. CDR1 and CDR2 (germline): LNHDA, SQIVND (reference sequence). V was clipped by 6 bases and J by 1 base; unmatched bases: 11. The CDR3 DNA reads as TGTGCCAGTAGGCAACTCCCGGGACAGCGGAACACTGAAGCTTTCTTT. It encodes CASRQLPGQRNTEAFF.

The chain joins TRBV15 to TRBJ2-5, with TRBD1 matching 9 bases. The CDR3 is 15 residues long. Trimming removed 1 base from V and 4 bases from J; junction bases left unmatched: 4. Germline V CDR1 and CDR2: LNHNV, YYDKDF (reference sequence). CDR3 coding DNA: TGTGCCACCAGCAGAGTGACAGGGGGTGGAGAGACCCAGTACTTC. This gives the protein CATSRVTGGGETQYF.

CDR3 loop: CASSYSGRLNYGYTF. CDR3 DNA sequence: TGTGCCAGCAGTTACTCAGGGAGATTGAACTATGGCTACACCTTC. This chain connects TRBV6-5 to TRBJ1-2; D ambiguous. The CDR3 extends over 15 amino acids. CDR1 is MNHEY and CDR2 is SVGAGI in the germline V gene. Trimming pared 0 bases from V and 2 bases from J, leaving 10 bases between.

This clone has more than one count but fewer than ten. The chain has TRBV12-3 or TRBV12-4 and TRBJ2-4; D unclear. This CDR3 has 12 residues. The V end lost 5 bases, the J end lost 6 bases, and 8 bases lay between the germline ends. The CDR3 DNA follows: TGTGCCAGCAGTCCCCCTTCAAACATTCAGTACTTC. It codes for CASSPPSNIQYF.

V gene TRBV18 combines with J gene TRBJ2-2, with 8 bases aligning to TRBD2. This CDR3 comprises 17 residues. The ends lost 3 bases at V and 7 bases at J; junction bases unmatched: 13. Germline loops: CDR1 KGHSH, CDR2 LQKENI. The CDR3, as DNA: TGTGCCAGCTCACCCAGGGAGCGGGAGAACGATGACGGGGAGCTGTTTTTT. Protein: CASSPRERENDDGELFF.

V and J are TRBV4-2 and TRBJ2-7; D is uncertain. This CDR3 contains 13 residues. Germline-derived CDR1 and CDR2 are LGHNA and YNFKEQ. V gave up 1 base and J gave up 3 bases, with 7 bases separating them. The CDR3 spells CASSQGLFYEQYF. CDR3 nucleotides: TGTGCCAGCAGCCAAGGACTGTTCTACGAGCAGTACTTC.

The CDR3 here is CASREGQGPEAFF. CDR3 in DNA: TGTGCCAGCAGGGAGGGACAGGGCCCTGAAGCTTTCTTT. This chain uses TRBV7-9 with TRBJ1-1, with 9 bases lining up with TRBD1. The V and J ends lost 6 bases and 6 bases, in that order; junction bases with no gene match: 5. CDR3 length: 13 residues. Germline values: CDR1 SEHNR, CDR2 FQNEAQ (reference sequence).

This clone turned up a few times. The rearrangement links TRBV6-5 to TRBJ1-2; possible D gene TRBD1, 5 bases. The germline gives CDR1 MNHEY, CDR2 SVGAGI. With 7 bases removed from V and 4 bases from J, the gap between germline ends came to 19 bases. The CDR3 length is 15 residues. The DNA for the CDR3 is TGTGCCAGCACGCCCGGGGAGGGGTTTGGCTATGGCTACACCTTC. This gives the protein CASTPGEGFGYGYTF.